These T cell receptor beta chains were read from a single sample in a study of OX40 agonist ivuxolimab in advanced cancers. Generated by immunoSEQ multiplex PCR, the TCRdb table keeps only in-frame clones and is missing some. The sample contains about 55,000 clones, around 80% of which appear only once. The sequencing used CD4+ or CD8+ T cells sorted from blood, collected in a trial of the OX40 agonist ivuxolimab. These receptors were collected from an adult with an advanced solid tumor such as melanoma, head and neck, liver or kidney cancer. Each CDR3 is given with its conserved first and last residue. The order of the fields is D gene, CDR3 length, V gene, J gene, clone size, CDR3 protein, CDR3 DNA. A D gene is named only where the DNA matches it firmly. Only part of the rows carry a size: once, few, many, or a class if the clone is expanded.

d_gene: .
len: 13
v_gene: TRBV4-3
j_gene: TRBJ1-2
abundance: .
CDR3aa: CASSPATNYGYTF
CDR3nt: TGCGCCAGCAGCCCCGCAACGAACTATGGCTACACCTTC

d_gene: TRBD1
len: 14
v_gene: TRBV9
j_gene: TRBJ1-2
abundance: .
CDR3aa: CASSGGTGGFGYTF
CDR3nt: TGTGCCAGCAGCGGCGGGACAGGGGGCTTCGGCTACACCTTC

d_gene: TRBD1
len: 13
v_gene: TRBV5-5
j_gene: TRBJ1-1
abundance: .
CDR3aa: CASSPRTGVEAFF
CDR3nt: TGTGCCAGCAGCCCGAGGACAGGGGTAGAAGCTTTCTTT

d_gene: TRBD1
len: 13
v_gene: TRBV7-9
j_gene: TRBJ1-4
abundance: .
CDR3aa: CASSLGRDSPLFF
CDR3nt: TGTGCCAGCAGCTTAGGAAGGGACAGCCCACTGTTTTTT

d_gene: .
len: 13
v_gene: TRBV6-5
j_gene: TRBJ1-2
abundance: .
CDR3aa: CASRYGQVYGYTF
CDR3nt: TGTGCCAGCAGATACGGACAAGTCTATGGCTACACCTTC

d_gene: .
len: 13
v_gene: TRBV6-5
j_gene: TRBJ1-5
abundance: .
CDR3aa: CASSYRGNQPQHF
CDR3nt: TGTGCCAGCAGTTACCGGGGTAATCAGCCCCAGCATTTT

d_gene: .
len: 16
v_gene: TRBV19
j_gene: TRBJ1-5
abundance: .
CDR3aa: CASSIVAGHSNQPQHF
CDR3nt: TGTGCCAGTAGTATAGTGGCCGGACATAGCAATCAGCCCCAGCATTTT

d_gene: .
len: 10
v_gene: TRBV7-2
j_gene: TRBJ2-1
abundance: .
CDR3aa: CASSRNEQFF
CDR3nt: TGTGCCAGCAGCCGCAATGAGCAGTTCTTC

d_gene: TRBD2
len: 16
v_gene: TRBV5-6
j_gene: TRBJ2-1
abundance: .
CDR3aa: CASSLAGTSAYNEQFF
CDR3nt: TGTGCCAGCAGCTTGGCCGGGACTAGCGCCTACAATGAGCAGTTCTTC

d_gene: TRBD2
len: 16
v_gene: TRBV27
j_gene: TRBJ2-7
abundance: .
CDR3aa: CASSKLPRGGADEQYF
CDR3nt: TGTGCCAGCAGTAAACTCCCTCGGGGGGGGGCGGACGAGCAGTACTTC

d_gene: .
len: 15
v_gene: TRBV7-2
j_gene: TRBJ1-2
abundance: once
CDR3aa: CASSQDSTPVRGYTF
CDR3nt: TGCGCCAGCAGCCAAGACTCAACCCCGGTAAGGGGCTACACCTTC

d_gene: TRBD1
len: 13
v_gene: TRBV27
j_gene: TRBJ1-2
abundance: .
CDR3aa: CASSSYRGDGYTF
CDR3nt: TGTGCCAGCAGTTCATACAGGGGGGATGGCTACACCTTC

d_gene: TRBD2
len: 11
v_gene: TRBV6-1
j_gene: TRBJ2-4
abundance: once
CDR3aa: CASRALAGEYF
CDR3nt: TGTGCCAGCAGAGCACTAGCGGGGGAGTACTTC

d_gene: .
len: 15
v_gene: TRBV6-5
j_gene: TRBJ1-4
abundance: .
CDR3aa: CASSYETATNEKLFF
CDR3nt: TGTGCCAGCAGTTACGAGACAGCAACTAATGAAAAACTGTTTTTT

d_gene: TRBD1
len: 15
v_gene: TRBV6-5
j_gene: TRBJ2-5
abundance: few
CDR3aa: CASSPTFDRVETQYF
CDR3nt: TGTGCCAGCAGTCCCACCTTTGACAGGGTGGAGACCCAGTACTTC

d_gene: .
len: 13
v_gene: TRBV7-2
j_gene: TRBJ2-7
abundance: once
CDR3aa: CASSRRGSYEQYF
CDR3nt: TGTGCCAGCAGCCGGAGGGGTTCCTACGAGCAGTACTTC

d_gene: .
len: 15
v_gene: TRBV5-1
j_gene: TRBJ2-6
abundance: .
CDR3aa: CASSLGGAGANVLTF
CDR3nt: TGCGCCAGCAGCTTGGGTGGCGCTGGGGCCAACGTCCTGACTTTC

d_gene: TRBD1
len: 15
v_gene: TRBV6-5
j_gene: TRBJ2-5
abundance: few
CDR3aa: CASSYSGTGGETQYF
CDR3nt: TGTGCCAGCAGTTACTCGGGGACAGGGGGAGAGACCCAGTACTTC

d_gene: .
len: 15
v_gene: TRBV6-5
j_gene: TRBJ1-1
abundance: .
CDR3aa: CASSYSVSGNTEAFF
CDR3nt: TGTGCCAGCAGTTACTCGGTTTCAGGGAACACTGAAGCTTTCTTT

d_gene: .
len: 16
v_gene: TRBV5-4
j_gene: TRBJ2-3
abundance: .
CDR3aa: CASSQGAGRSTDTQYF
CDR3nt: TGTGCCAGCAGCCAAGGTGCGGGGCGCAGCACAGATACGCAGTATTTT

d_gene: TRBD1
len: 14
v_gene: TRBV7-9
j_gene: TRBJ1-2
abundance: .
CDR3aa: CASSPTGVNYGYTF
CDR3nt: TGTGCCAGCAGTCCTACAGGGGTCAACTATGGCTACACCTTC

d_gene: TRBD1
len: 13
v_gene: TRBV30
j_gene: TRBJ2-7
abundance: once
CDR3aa: CAWGGDRVHEQYF
CDR3nt: TGTGCCTGGGGGGGGGACAGGGTTCACGAGCAGTACTTC

d_gene: TRBD2
len: 13
v_gene: TRBV18
j_gene: TRBJ2-7
abundance: .
CDR3aa: CASSPSGDYEQYF
CDR3nt: TGTGCCAGCTCACCGAGCGGGGACTACGAGCAGTACTTC

d_gene: TRBD2
len: 16
v_gene: TRBV7-3
j_gene: TRBJ2-5
abundance: once
CDR3aa: CASSPVRAGAGETQYF
CDR3nt: TGTGCCAGCAGCCCCGTAAGGGCGGGAGCGGGAGAGACCCAGTACTTC

d_gene: TRBD1
len: 14
v_gene: TRBV2
j_gene: TRBJ2-7
abundance: .
CDR3aa: CASGRYRDSEEQYF
CDR3nt: TGTGCCAGCGGGAGATACCGGGACAGTGAAGAGCAGTACTTC

d_gene: TRBD2
len: 15
v_gene: TRBV5-1
j_gene: TRBJ2-1
abundance: .
CDR3aa: CASSFSSGQDNEQFF
CDR3nt: TGCGCCAGTTCTTTCTCTAGCGGCCAGGACAATGAGCAGTTCTTC

d_gene: TRBD1
len: 16
v_gene: TRBV11-2
j_gene: TRBJ2-1
abundance: .
CDR3aa: CASSPRTGGSYNEQFF
CDR3nt: TGTGCCAGCAGCCCCAGGACAGGGGGCTCCTACAATGAGCAGTTCTTC

d_gene: TRBD1
len: 15
v_gene: TRBV11-2
j_gene: TRBJ2-7
abundance: .
CDR3aa: CASSSTGTGHYEQYF
CDR3nt: TGTGCCAGCAGCTCAACCGGGACAGGCCACTACGAGCAGTACTTC

d_gene: TRBD2
len: 14
v_gene: TRBV10-3
j_gene: TRBJ2-7
abundance: .
CDR3aa: CAISEAGGSYEQYF
CDR3nt: TGTGCCATCAGTGAGGCCGGGGGGTCCTACGAGCAGTACTTC

d_gene: .
len: 15
v_gene: TRBV19
j_gene: TRBJ1-1
abundance: once
CDR3aa: CASSIGWVLNTEAFF
CDR3nt: TGTGCCAGTAGTATAGGATGGGTCCTGAACACTGAAGCTTTCTTT

d_gene: .
len: 13
v_gene: TRBV5-1
j_gene: TRBJ1-1
abundance: once
CDR3aa: CASSLRSGTEAFF
CDR3nt: TGCGCCAGCAGCTTACGGAGTGGCACTGAAGCTTTCTTT

d_gene: TRBD1
len: 15
v_gene: TRBV6-5
j_gene: TRBJ2-5
abundance: .
CDR3aa: CASSYRAGGPETQYF
CDR3nt: TGTGCCAGCAGTTACAGGGCAGGGGGCCCTGAGACCCAGTACTTC

d_gene: TRBD1
len: 18
v_gene: TRBV18
j_gene: TRBJ2-7
abundance: .
CDR3aa: CASSRTSQGAIEVGEQYF
CDR3nt: TGTGCCAGCTCACGGACATCACAGGGGGCGATCGAGGTTGGAGAGCAGTACTTC

d_gene: .
len: 12
v_gene: TRBV11-2
j_gene: TRBJ1-1
abundance: .
CDR3aa: CASSGRGPEAFF
CDR3nt: TGTGCCAGCTCCGGGCGGGGTCCTGAAGCTTTCTTT

d_gene: .
len: 14
v_gene: TRBV5-6
j_gene: TRBJ1-3
abundance: .
CDR3aa: CASSTGFPGYTIYF
CDR3nt: TGTGCCAGCAGCACGGGTTTTCCCGGATACACCATATATTTT

d_gene: TRBD1
len: 15
v_gene: TRBV5-1
j_gene: TRBJ2-5
abundance: .
CDR3aa: CASSLFGTGGETQYF
CDR3nt: TGCGCCAGCAGCTTGTTTGGGACAGGGGGAGAGACCCAGTACTTC

d_gene: .
len: 15
v_gene: TRBV19
j_gene: TRBJ2-5
abundance: few
CDR3aa: CASSMLRAGTETQYF
CDR3nt: TGTGCCAGTAGTATGTTGAGGGCAGGGACGGAGACCCAGTACTTC

d_gene: .
len: 15
v_gene: TRBV4-1
j_gene: TRBJ1-6
abundance: few
CDR3aa: CASSFGTELNSPLHF
CDR3nt: TGCGCCAGCAGCTTTGGGACGGAACTCAATTCACCCCTCCACTTT

d_gene: TRBD1
len: 14
v_gene: TRBV6-5
j_gene: TRBJ1-2
abundance: .
CDR3aa: CASSLRQGAYGYTF
CDR3nt: TGTGCCAGCAGCCTTCGACAGGGGGCCTATGGCTACACCTTC

d_gene: TRBD2
len: 19
v_gene: TRBV4-3
j_gene: TRBJ2-2
abundance: .
CDR3aa: CASSPQGLAGALNTGELFF
CDR3nt: TGCGCCAGCAGCCCTCAGGGACTAGCGGGGGCACTGAACACCGGGGAGCTGTTTTTT

d_gene: TRBD1
len: 13
v_gene: TRBV7-9
j_gene: TRBJ1-2
abundance: .
CDR3aa: CASSFSGGDGYTF
CDR3nt: TGTGCCAGCAGCTTCTCAGGGGGCGATGGCTACACCTTC

d_gene: TRBD1
len: 14
v_gene: TRBV7-9
j_gene: TRBJ1-5
abundance: .
CDR3aa: CASSSGQGRQPQHF
CDR3nt: TGTGCCAGCAGCTCTGGACAGGGACGTCAGCCCCAGCATTTT

d_gene: TRBD1
len: 15
v_gene: TRBV6-6
j_gene: TRBJ1-1
abundance: once
CDR3aa: CASREDRGQVTEAFF
CDR3nt: TGTGCCAGCAGGGAGGACAGGGGGCAGGTCACTGAAGCTTTCTTT

d_gene: .
len: 12
v_gene: TRBV19
j_gene: TRBJ2-1
abundance: .
CDR3aa: CASSRASNEQFF
CDR3nt: TGTGCCAGTAGTAGAGCCTCCAATGAGCAGTTCTTC

d_gene: .
len: 15
v_gene: TRBV13
j_gene: TRBJ1-2
abundance: .
CDR3aa: CASSLGGPLNYGYTF
CDR3nt: TGTGCCAGCAGCCTGGGGGGGCCCCTTAACTATGGCTACACCTTC

d_gene: .
len: 12
v_gene: TRBV2
j_gene: TRBJ1-2
abundance: .
CDR3aa: CASSEEVYGYTF
CDR3nt: TGTGCCAGCAGTGAGGAAGTTTATGGCTACACCTTC

d_gene: TRBD1
len: 15
v_gene: TRBV18
j_gene: TRBJ1-6
abundance: .
CDR3aa: CASSRDRGNNSPLHF
CDR3nt: TGTGCCAGCTCACGGGACAGGGGGAATAATTCACCCCTCCACTTT

d_gene: .
len: 15
v_gene: TRBV18
j_gene: TRBJ2-2
abundance: .
CDR3aa: CASSPEILATGELFF
CDR3nt: TGTGCCAGCTCACCGGAAATCTTAGCCACCGGGGAGCTGTTTTTT

d_gene: .
len: 17
v_gene: TRBV21-1
j_gene: TRBJ1-5
abundance: .
CDR3aa: CASSFPTGDNSNQPQHF
CDR3nt: TGTGCCAGCAGTTTCCCGACAGGGGATAATAGCAATCAGCCCCAGCATTTT

d_gene: TRBD1
len: 14
v_gene: TRBV5-4
j_gene: TRBJ2-7
abundance: .
CDR3aa: CASSWDRGLNEQYF
CDR3nt: TGTGCCAGCAGCTGGGACAGGGGGCTGAACGAGCAGTACTTC

d_gene: .
len: 13
v_gene: TRBV7-9
j_gene: TRBJ2-2
abundance: few
CDR3aa: CASSLLGTGELFF
CDR3nt: TGTGCCAGCAGCTTACTCGGAACCGGGGAGCTGTTTTTT

d_gene: TRBD1
len: 14
v_gene: TRBV7-9
j_gene: TRBJ2-7
abundance: .
CDR3aa: CASSFWTGVGEQYF
CDR3nt: TGTGCCAGCAGCTTCTGGACAGGGGTGGGCGAGCAGTACTTC

d_gene: .
len: 12
v_gene: TRBV5-8
j_gene: TRBJ2-1
abundance: once
CDR3aa: CASSDSYNEQFF
CDR3nt: TGTGCCAGCTCCGACAGCTACAATGAGCAGTTCTTC